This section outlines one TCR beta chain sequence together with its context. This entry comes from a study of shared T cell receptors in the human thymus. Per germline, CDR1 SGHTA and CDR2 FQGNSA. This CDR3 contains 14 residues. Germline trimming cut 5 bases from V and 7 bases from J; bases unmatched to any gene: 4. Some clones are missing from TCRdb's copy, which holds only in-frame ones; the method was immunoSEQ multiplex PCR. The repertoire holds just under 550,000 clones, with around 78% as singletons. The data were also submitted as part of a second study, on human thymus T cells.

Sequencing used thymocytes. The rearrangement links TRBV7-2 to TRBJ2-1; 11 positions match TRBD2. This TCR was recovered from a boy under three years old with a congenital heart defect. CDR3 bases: TGTGCCAGCAGCCCGACTAGCGGGGAAAATGAGCAGTTCTTC. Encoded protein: CASSPTSGENEQFF.